The 3 T cell receptor beta chains presented below share a single source sample, sequenced in a study of post-analysis software for immune sequencing data. Study-level results: Patients used about five TRBV segments, including TRBV5-6, TRBV5-1 and TRBV20-1, more often than controls.

cDNA libraries for TCR beta contained unique molecular identifiers. TCRdb used MiXCR to reprocess the PCR reads, holding one entry per CDR3 protein. The sample includes around 440,000 distinct CDR3 sequences, roughly 45% seen only once; the top ten take around 10%. The antigens of these receptors remain unknown. Sequenced material: blood. The receptors derive from a girl aged 5-17 years with multiple sclerosis.

This clonotype has a handful of counts. The chain uses TRBV20-1 and TRBJ2-7; 8 bases are shared with TRBD2. The closer fit of TRBJ2-5 to the DNA end suggests the J call may be wrong. The CDR3 loop spans 13 amino acids. Germline lookup yields CDR1 DFQATT and CDR2 SNEGSKA (reference sequence). The CDR3 DNA is TGCAGTGCTAGAGAGACTAGCGCGGAGACCCAGTACTTC. Translation: CSARETSAETQYF.

The rearrangement uses TRBV12-3 or TRBV12-4 and TRBJ2-7; D gene uncertain. This CDR3 has 14 amino acids. The V and J ends lost 1 base and 4 bases respectively, with 11 bases between them. CDR3 protein: CASSLGAVSYEQYF. As DNA, the CDR3 is TGTGCCAGCAGTTTAGGGGCAGTTAGTTACGAGCAGTACTTC.

This clonotype was seen more than once but under ten times. The junction departs from germline at one end; a sequencing error may be responsible. The chain joins TRBV7-2 to TRBJ1-1, with no clear D. CDR3 size: 13 residues. Germline V gene lookup returns CDR1 SGHTA and CDR2 FQGNSA. CDR3 nucleotide sequence: TGTGTCAGCAGCCGTTCCGAGGGTACTGAAGCTTTCTTT. It encodes CVSSRSEGTEAFF.